This TCR beta chain stems from a study of blood T cell repertoires in COVID-19. Study context: Nucleic acid was either cDNA or gDNA, and it came from T cells, B-cell-depleted T cells, or PBMCs.

CDR3 size: 16 residues. V dropped 0 bases and J dropped 4 bases, with 18 bases sitting between them. Per germline, CDR1 SQVTM and CDR2 ANQGSEA. Here immunoSEQ multiplex PCR was the method, and the copy in TCRdb shows in-frame clones only, minus some. Counted here are some 260,000 clones, 88% occurring once; the ten biggest clones make up just under 6.5%. The sequenced sample consisted of peripheral blood. The rearrangement joins TRBV29-1 to TRBJ2-5, with a tentative D call TRBD1 (6 bases). This sequence was found in a woman between 25 and 40 years old with COVID-19, enrolled during active disease. The CDR3 DNA reads TGCAGCGTTGAAGATCAGGGGCGGGCCCGAGGAGAGACCCAGTACTTC. Its translation is CSVEDQGRARGETQYF.